What follows are 26 T cell receptor beta chains derived from one specimen sequenced in a study of T cells in Graves' hyperthyroidism and ophthalmopathy. TCR beta CDR3 region amplification was performed from RNA transcripts. The HTBI primer set served for first-round RT-PCR of the TCR CDR3. Each CDR3 protein is one row after TCRdb ran MiXCR on the multiplex PCR reads. The data show some 770,000 distinct CDR3 sequences, about 15% seen once. The sequencing sample was made of blood. The receptors originated from a man aged 18 to 30 with Graves' hyperthyroidism.

This clonotype was counted between two and nine times. This chain uses TRBV2 with TRBJ2-1; a possible D gene is TRBD1 (5 bases). V dropped 6 bases and J dropped 0 bases, with 12 bases sitting between them. The CDR3 contains 15 residues. CDR1 and CDR2 (germline): SNHLY, FYNNEI. The CDR3 DNA reads as TGTGCCAGCAGAGCGACAGTTAGCTCCTACAATGAGCAGTTCTTC. This encodes CASRATVSSYNEQFF.

There are many counts of this clonotype. The CDR3 spells CASRNIGYTF. CDR3 DNA sequence: TGTGCCAGCCGAAATATAGGCTACACCTTC. The chain has TRBV2 and TRBJ1-2; D call uncertain. This CDR3 is built from 10 residues. Trimming left V 8 bases short and J 8 bases short, with 9 bases between. The germline V gene encodes CDR1 SNHLY and CDR2 FYNNEI.

This clonotype appeared a few times. V gene TRBV4-1 combines with J gene TRBJ2-7; D call uncertain. The CDR3 is 15 residues long. Trimming shortened V by 3 bases and J by 6 bases, and 18 bases separated the two germline ends. Per germline, CDR1 MGHRA and CDR2 YSYEKL. The CDR3 DNA follows: TGCGCCAGCAGCCAGTCCGGGCCCAAGGCGGCCGAGCAGTACTTC. It yields the protein CASSQSGPKAAEQYF.

This clonotype was found many times. The chain uses TRBV18 and TRBJ2-7; maybe TRBD2 (5 bases). The CDR3 sequence is 16 residues long. V was clipped by 6 bases and J by 0 bases, with 18 bases between them. The V gene's germline CDR1 is KGHSH and CDR2 LQKENI. In DNA form, the CDR3 reads TGTGCCAGCTCTCCTGAGCCGGGAAGGAGCTCCTACGAGCAGTACTTC. Translated: CASSPEPGRSSYEQYF.

The rearrangement links TRBV12-3 or TRBV12-4 to TRBJ1-5; unclear D gene. Trimming stripped 7 bases from V and 0 bases from J, with 16 bases between. This CDR3 region has 16 residues. In DNA, the CDR3 is TGTGCCAGCACGAAGAAGGTTATGGGTAGCAATCAGCCCCAGCATTTT. Its translation is CASTKKVMGSNQPQHF.

This clonotype occurred many times. The chain has TRBV7-8 and TRBJ2-7; the D is unclear. The germline gives CDR1 SGHVS, CDR2 FQNEAQ. The V and J ends lost 0 bases and 4 bases respectively, with 16 bases between them. The CDR3 loop spans 16 amino acids. The CDR3 coding sequence is TGTGCCAGCAGCTTAGCGTGGGGTACAGATGGGTACGAGCAGTACTTC. Translating gives CASSLAWGTDGYEQYF.

The V call is TRBV10-3, the J call TRBJ1-6; D remains unclear. V was clipped by 0 bases and J by 8 bases, with 5 bases between them. This CDR3 region has 13 residues. Germline CDR1 ENHRY, CDR2 SYGVKD. The CDR3 nucleotides are TGTGCCATCAGTGAGTCGGGTGATTCACCCCTCCACTTT. It translates to CAISESGDSPLHF.

This clonotype was recorded a few times. The CDR3 DNA reads TGTGCCACCAGTGATTCTAGCGGGAGGGCCAAAAACATTCAGTACTTC. This encodes CATSDSSGRAKNIQYF. This chain connects TRBV24-1 to TRBJ2-4; TRBD2 aligns across 11 bases. This CDR3 has 16 amino acids. V lost 2 bases to trimming and J lost 1 base; unmatched junction nucleotides: 0. Germline CDR1 reads KGHDR; CDR2 reads SFDVKD.

This clonotype was recorded a few times. The chain combines TRBV12-3 or TRBV12-4 with TRBJ2-3; D not certain. The CDR3 is 13 amino acids. Between the trimmed V and J ends, which lost 2 bases and 4 bases, there was a span of 7 bases. CDR3 amino acids: CASSLILSDTQYF. CDR3 DNA: TGTGCCAGCAGTTTAATCTTGTCAGATACGCAGTATTTT.

The chain employs TRBV10-3 and TRBJ2-4, with 8 nucleotides matching TRBD1. The germline gives CDR1 ENHRY, CDR2 SYGVKD. The CDR3 runs to 15 residues. V gave up 4 bases and J gave up 3 bases; unmatched junction bases: 5. CDR3 in amino acids: CAISGDRGHKNIQYF. DNA of the CDR3: TGTGCCATCAGTGGCGACAGGGGACACAAAAACATTCAGTACTTC.

This clonotype has only a few counts. The chain carries TRBV6-6 and TRBJ2-1, with D hard to call. Germline loops: CDR1 MNHNY, CDR2 SVGAGI (reference sequence). V dropped 2 bases and J dropped 5 bases, with 7 bases sitting between them. The CDR3 contains 13 residues. Here the CDR3 DNA reads TGTGCCAGCAGTTACGGGTTCGACAATGAGCAGTTCTTC. This encodes CASSYGFDNEQFF.

This clonotype turned up a few times. The genes are TRBV20-1 and TRBJ2-2; 9 bases agree with TRBD2. The junction had 11 bases not matched to a gene; V was cut back by 0 bases and J by 6 bases. Germline assignment: CDR1 DFQATT and CDR2 SNEGSKA (reference sequence). There are 17 residues in the CDR3. The chain's CDR3 is CSARDLSGRRLAGELFF. The CDR3 DNA sequence: TGCAGTGCTAGAGATCTTAGCGGGAGACGGCTTGCCGGGGAGCTGTTTTTT.

This clonotype was recorded many times. This chain links TRBV18 with TRBJ1-1; D is unclear. V lost 3 bases and J lost 6, with 8 bases in between. Germline V gene data show CDR1 as KGHSH and CDR2 as LQKENI. The CDR3 is 12 amino acids. The CDR3 region has the DNA TGTGCCAGCTCACCCCAAAGGGCTGAAGCTTTCTTT. Amino acid sequence: CASSPQRAEAFF.

The chain combines TRBV24-1 with TRBJ2-1, with a weak D call TRBD2 (5 bases). V lost 3 bases and J lost 4, with 6 bases in between. The CDR3 covers 13 residues. Germline V CDR1 and CDR2: KGHDR, SFDVKD. CDR3 in DNA: TGTGCCACCAGTGATACGGGGTACAATGAGCAGTTCTTC. Protein sequence: CATSDTGYNEQFF.

This clonotype has at least ten counts. The chain links TRBV28 to TRBJ1-1, with 8 bases lining up with TRBD1. V was clipped by 5 bases and J by 3 bases; unmatched bases: 8. This CDR3 has 15 amino acids. The germline CDR1 and CDR2 sequences are MDHEN and SYDVKM. The CDR3 here is CASSVKTGVDTEAFF. The CDR3 bases are TGTGCCAGCAGTGTAAAGACAGGGGTCGACACTGAAGCTTTCTTT.

The sample holds a few counts of this clonotype. This chain connects TRBV24-1 to TRBJ1-4; D not certain. Germline V gives CDR1 KGHDR, CDR2 SFDVKD. V dropped 4 bases and J dropped 4 bases, with 3 bases sitting between them. The CDR3 runs to 12 residues. The CDR3 nucleotides read TGTGCCACCAGTGAGGATAATGAAAAACTGTTTTTT. Amino acids: CATSEDNEKLFF.

The J gene is TRBJ2-3, the V gene TRBV19; D is possibly TRBD1 or TRBD2 (5 bases each). The CDR3 is made up of 17 amino acids. CDR1 is LNHDA, CDR2 SQIVND, per germline (reference sequence). V lost 0 bases and J lost 4, with 17 bases in between. Here the CDR3 reads CASSIEAAGKSADTQYF. The CDR3, as DNA: TGTGCCAGTAGTATAGAAGCGGCAGGGAAGTCGGCAGATACGCAGTATTTT.

This clonotype was observed many times. The CDR3 region is CASSRRDMRRETQYF. The DNA of the CDR3 is TGCGCCAGCAGCCGTCGGGACATGAGGAGGGAGACCCAGTACTTC. The chain uses TRBV5-1 and TRBJ2-5; tentatively, D is TRBD1 (6 bases). The germline CDR1 and CDR2 sequences are SGHRS and YFSETQ. CDR3 length: 15 residues. Between the trimmed V and J ends, which lost 4 bases and 5 bases, there was a span of 18 bases.

The chain couples TRBV28 to TRBJ2-1; 8 bases match TRBD2. V was pared by 6 bases and J by 8 bases, with 9 bases of the junction left unmatched. The CDR3 runs 14 residues. Per the germline V gene, CDR1 is MDHEN and CDR2 is SYDVKM. The DNA for the CDR3 is TGTGCCAGCAGGCGGACTAGCAAGAGGGATGAGCAGTTCTTC. It codes for CASRRTSKRDEQFF.

The chain has TRBV6-1 and TRBJ2-7; tentatively, D is TRBD1 or TRBD2 (6 bases each). Matching the DNA end better, TRBJ2-1 makes the J call doubtful. The germline gives CDR1 MNHNS, CDR2 SASEGT. The CDR3 is 15 amino acids. The DNA for the CDR3 is TGTGCCAGCAGTCTCACTGTCGGGGGCCTCTACGAGCAGTTCTTC. It codes for CASSLTVGGLYEQFF.

This clonotype was recorded many times. The chain recombines TRBV27 with TRBJ2-7, with 8 bases lining up with TRBD2. CDR1 is MNHEY, CDR2 SMNVEV, per germline (reference sequence). Trimming removed 5 bases from V and 0 bases from J; junction bases left unmatched: 6. CDR3 length: 15 residues. The CDR3 loop is CASSRGGLSSYEQYF. As DNA, the CDR3 is TGTGCCAGCAGTCGGGGGGGCTTAAGCTCCTACGAGCAGTACTTC.

In its sample, this clonotype was seen many times. The V gene is TRBV7-3, the J gene TRBJ2-2; D is ambiguous. CDR1 is SGHTA, CDR2 FQGTGA, per germline. This CDR3 has 12 amino acids. With 0 bases removed from V and 6 bases from J, the gap between germline ends came to 2 bases. This chain's CDR3 is CASSLTAGELFF. The CDR3 region has the DNA TGTGCCAGCAGCTTAACGGCCGGGGAGCTGTTTTTT.

The chain combines TRBV20-1 with TRBJ1-1; D gene ambiguous. Germline CDR1 reads DFQATT; CDR2 reads SNEGSKA (reference sequence). The length of the CDR3 is 13 residues. With 6 bases removed from V and 0 bases from J, the gap between germline ends came to 11 bases. Here the CDR3 DNA reads TGCAGTGCACGGGAAAACATGAACACTGAAGCTTTCTTT. As protein: CSARENMNTEAFF.

This rearrangement joins TRBV19 to TRBJ2-1; D is undetermined. CDR1 and CDR2 from the germline V gene are LNHDA and SQIVND (reference sequence). The CDR3 sequence is 16 residues long. Trimming cost V 2 bases and J 0 bases, with 11 bases left between them. The CDR3: CASSISLKSSYNEQFF. The CDR3 bases are TGTGCCAGTAGTATATCTCTTAAAAGCTCCTACAATGAGCAGTTCTTC. Using reference TRBV19 and TRBJ2-1 for the parts outside the CDR3, the full variable domain is DGGITQSPKYLFRKEGQNVTLSCEQNLNHDAMYWYRQDPGQGLRLIYYSQIVNDFQKGDIAEGYSVSREKKESFPLTVTSAQKNPTAFYLCASSISLKSSYNEQFFGPGTRLTVL.

This clonotype was recorded a few times. Written as DNA, the CDR3 is TGTGCCAGCAGTTACTCTGGCGGGGAGCTGTTTTTT. Protein sequence: CASSYSGGELFF. This rearrangement joins TRBV6-2 or TRBV6-3 to TRBJ2-2; the D is unclear. Per germline, CDR1 MNHEY and CDR2 SVGEGT. CDR3 size: 12 residues. V gave up 0 bases and J gave up 7 bases, with 3 bases separating them.

This clonotype was counted at least ten times. V is TRBV6-1 and J is TRBJ2-1; D not certain. CDR1 is MNHNS, CDR2 SASEGT, per germline. The CDR3 is 15 residues long. Trimming shortened V by 6 bases and J by 2 bases, and 14 bases separated the two germline ends. CDR3: CASRPPRTAYNEQFF. CDR3 coding DNA: TGTGCCAGCAGGCCACCTCGGACGGCCTACAATGAGCAGTTCTTC.